This paragraph reports one T cell receptor beta chain. Its antigen remains undetermined. Base-call qualities are not available, and no considerably larger clone is one nucleotide away. Library method: PCR. The sequencer was an Illumina HiSeq 2500. To reduce PCR and sequencing biases, unique molecular identifiers were built into the TCR beta cDNA libraries. Every 1 to 10 million input T cells yielded 500,000 or so cDNA molecules, meaning each molecule approximated one T cell. The same protocol used for the earlier healthy control dataset was applied to prepare and sequence the patient libraries. Within a given batch, samples were prepared together, multiplexed and sequenced on the same HiSeq lane. The original pipeline was this. Raw barcoded reads were processed with MIGEC, discarding single-read molecular identifier groups before consensus assembly and CDR3 extraction. VDJtools was used for post-analysis of the clonotype tables, and diversity was normalized by down-sampling every dataset to the size of the smallest sample. To correct batch-related cross-sample contamination, repertoire overlap clustering matched CDR3 amino acid sequences but not nucleotide sequences. The raw public data were reprocessed by TCRdb itself: fastp quality trimming at Q25, MiXCR clonotype calling, in-frame beta chains only. Rows are combined by CDR3 protein, so each entry shows the most common genes and DNA. TCRdb's processing, not the authors', yielded these V and J calls. The table for this sample lists about 430,000 distinct CDR3 sequences; 30% to 45% of them were counted only once. The ten largest clones add up to 7.5% to 8.5% of the sample.

This specimen comes from a study of post-analysis software for immune sequencing data (dated by TCRdb to the mid-2010s). About the study as a whole: Relapsing-remitting, secondary progressive and progressive-relapsing multiple sclerosis were recorded as disease courses, and subtype annotation was lacking for some patients. A subset of samples was prepared in parallel using single-end sample barcoding, then pooled and co-amplified after Illumina adapter ligation. The patient repertoires were compared against about a dozen previously published healthy control repertoires obtained from donors aged 6 to 25 years. The full study reports these points: Direct clustering with F measure showed strong co-clustering of samples prepared in the same batch, prompting a batch-effect correction. The control group was slightly older than the multiple sclerosis patient group. About 5 TRBV segments, including TRBV5-6, TRBV5-1 and TRBV20-1, were significantly more frequent in patients than controls. Compared with controls, multiple sclerosis patients had significantly lower normalized Chao1 diversity, a finding suggesting substantial peripheral T-cell clonal expansion.

To demonstrate the VDJtools post-analysis software, TCR beta repertoires were profiled from the peripheral blood of about 13 young patients with multiple sclerosis. Multiple sclerosis patients were children and adolescents aged 6 to 15 years. V and J are trimmed by 5 bases and 1 base, and the gene matches miss 6 bases of the junction. Per the germline V gene, MNHEY is the CDR1 and SVGEGT is the CDR2. The CDR3, cysteine through phenylalanine, is 15 amino acids long. Just CDR3 DNA is preserved here, 45 bases in frame from base 1. The sequencing sample was made of blood. This receptor was obtained from a girl aged 2 to 9 with multiple sclerosis. The chain couples TRBV6-2 or TRBV6-3 to TRBJ1-1; TRBD1 matches 8 bases in the middle. CDR3 sequence: CASSHLGQENTEAFF. The sequenced DNA is TGTGCCAGCAGTCACTTGGGACAGGAGAACACTGAAGCTTTCTTT.